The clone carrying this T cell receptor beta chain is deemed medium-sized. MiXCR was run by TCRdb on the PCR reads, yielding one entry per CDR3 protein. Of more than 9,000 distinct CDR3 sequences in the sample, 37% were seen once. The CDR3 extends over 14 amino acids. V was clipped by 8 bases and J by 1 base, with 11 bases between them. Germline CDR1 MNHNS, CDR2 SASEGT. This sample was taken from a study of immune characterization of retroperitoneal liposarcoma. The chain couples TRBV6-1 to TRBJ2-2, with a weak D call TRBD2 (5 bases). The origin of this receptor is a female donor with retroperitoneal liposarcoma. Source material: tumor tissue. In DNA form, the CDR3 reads TGTGCCAGCCTTGAGCGGAAGAACACCGGGGAGCTGTTTTTT. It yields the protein CASLERKNTGELFF.